This note documents a single TCR beta chain sequence. The antigen remains unidentified. Germline CDR1 DFQATT, CDR2 SNEGSKA (reference sequence). The CDR3 has 10 residues. V was shortened by 1 base and J by 8 bases, with 5 bases between the two germline ends. The data were obtained in a study of blood T cells in healthy people across ages. Points from the study as a whole: The recorded TCR beta diversity per million T cells decreased in a roughly linear manner with age. It was not known whether donors were CMV positive (a possible confounder of expanded clonotype changes).

PBMCs numbering at least 6 million were isolated per sample. The second PCR ran roughly 7 to 12 cycles with a sample-barcoded 5' primer and J-beta primers. Every single cDNA molecule received a tag from a template-switch adaptor with 12 random nucleotides. TCRdb re-analysed the 5' RACE reads in MiXCR, keeping a single row per CDR3 protein. The repertoire has some 1.5 million distinct CDR3 sequences, under 30% of them found once; the top ten carry 7.7%. The V and J genes are TRBV20-1 and TRBJ1-2; D call uncertain. Sequenced input: blood. The clonotype comes from a woman aged 25-40 years in good health. CDR3 bases: TGCAGTGCTAGAGCCGACGGCTACACCTTC. Its protein product is CSARADGYTF.